Listed below are T cell receptor beta chains from one sample, sequenced in a study of blood T cell repertoires in COVID-19. Method: immunoSEQ multiplex PCR; TCRdb's copy keeps in-frame clones and lacks some. The sample carries 230,000 or so clones, around 88% recorded once. What was sequenced was PBMCs or T cells enriched from blood (not recorded which). All receptors derive from a woman aged 40 to 50 with acute COVID-19. Both conserved end residues are trimmed from each CDR3.

j_gene,v_gene,CDR3aa
TRBJ1-5,TRBV4-3,ASSPEDRGGQPQH
TRBJ2-3,TRBV5-4,ASNPGGGADTQY
TRBJ2-1,TRBV7-9,ASRWTSGANEQF
TRBJ1-1,TRBV5-1,ASSSSTGVYTEAF
TRBJ2-1,TRBV29-1,SVEEIGVREF
TRBJ2-1,TRBV30,AWGRTSGGIYNEQF
TRBJ2-7,TRBV27,ASSPTGTGHYEQY
TRBJ2-5,TRBV11-2,ASSLDLRGAGGETQY
TRBJ1-4,TRBV12-3/TRBV12-4,ASSLQGEKLF
TRBJ2-3,TRBV3-1/TRBV3-2,ASSQDRLAGDSTDTQY
TRBJ2-5,TRBV4-1,ASSPGQGVETQY
TRBJ2-1,TRBV6-4,ASSAAGSYNEQF
TRBJ2-3,TRBV29-1,SVDGARTDTQY
TRBJ2-7,TRBV7-2,ASSVGLAASYEQY
TRBJ2-2,TRBV15,ATSTGGLSGELF
TRBJ2-5,TRBV7-2,ASSYRGMAETQY
TRBJ1-2,TRBV12-1,ASSSYPTGGPGYT